The 7 T cell receptor beta chains listed next were all sequenced from one sample in a study of cytomegalovirus exposure and HLA in healthy donors. Both 60 Vbeta primers and 13 Jbeta primers went into the PCR. The protocol was immunoSEQ multiplex PCR, while the TCRdb copy is restricted to in-frame clones and leaves out a portion. The table has over 110,000 clones, approximately 80% seen once. The sequenced sample was PBMCs. Receptor source: a woman aged 40 to 50 in good health and CMV-seropositive.

The genes are TRBV27 and TRBJ2-7; 11 bases match TRBD2. Per germline, CDR1 MNHEY and CDR2 SMNVEV (reference sequence). V gave up 8 bases and J gave up 3 bases; unmatched junction bases: 12. This CDR3 has 16 amino acids. In DNA form, the CDR3 reads TGTGCCAGCGGAAGAGCCGGGACTAGCGGACGCTACGAGCAGTACTTC. It specifies CASGRAGTSGRYEQYF.

With respect to this clone: One junction end disagrees with the germline gene, perhaps due to a read error. This chain uses TRBV7-7 with TRBJ2-7; D might be TRBD2 (7 bases). Per the germline V gene, CDR1 is SSHAT and CDR2 is FNYEAQ (reference sequence). The CDR3 loop spans 15 amino acids. This chain's CDR3 is CASSTQRAGGPEQYF. Here the CDR3 DNA reads TGTGCTAGCAGCACTCAGCGGGCCGGGGGGCCCGAGCAGTACTTC.

The gene calls are TRBV28 and TRBJ2-1; D may be TRBD1 (7 bases). The CDR3 runs 15 residues. From germline, CDR1 is MDHEN and CDR2 SYDVKM. The germline V and J ends were trimmed by 4 bases and 1 base, with 11 bases remaining between them. CDR3 coding DNA: TGTGCCAGCAGTTGGGCGGGACAGTCCTACAATGAGCAGTTCTTC. This gives the protein CASSWAGQSYNEQFF.

The rearrangement links TRBV7-2 to TRBJ1-3; unclear D gene. Trimming took 5 bases from V and 0 from J, leaving 5 bases between them. The CDR3 sequence is 13 residues long. The germline V gene has CDR1 SGHTA and CDR2 FQGNSA. The CDR3 sequence is CASSLNSGNTIYF. Written as DNA, the CDR3 is TGTGCCAGCAGCCTAAACTCTGGAAACACCATATATTTT. The full variable domain, completed using reference TRBV7-2 and TRBJ1-3, is GAGVSQSPSNKVTEKGKDVELRCDPISGHTALYWYRQSLGQGLEFLIYFQGNSAPDKSGLPSDRFSAERTGGSVSTLTIQRTQQEDSAVYLCASSLNSGNTIYFGEGSWLTVV.

V usage is TRBV6-5 and J usage is TRBJ2-7; weak D call: TRBD2 (5 bases). This CDR3 is 13 amino acids long. Trimming took 10 bases from V and 0 from J, leaving 13 bases between them. Germline loops: CDR1 MNHEY, CDR2 SVGAGI. The CDR3 nucleotides are TGTGCCACCGCCTTCGGAGGCTCCTACGAGCAGTACTTC. Translating it yields CATAFGGSYEQYF.

This chain connects TRBV29-1 to TRBJ2-7; TRBD2 matches at 8 bases. The CDR3 length is 11 residues. J lost 7 bases, V lost 6 bases, and 5 bases had no gene match. Germline V gives CDR1 SQVTM, CDR2 ANQGSEA. CDR3 residues: CSVAGLGEQYF. In nucleotides, the CDR3 is TGCAGCGTGGCGGGACTAGGAGAGCAGTACTTC.

V usage is TRBV28 and J usage is TRBJ1-2; no definite D call. V was shortened by 8 bases and J by 3 bases, with 28 bases between the two germline ends. Germline V gene sequence: CDR1 MDHEN, CDR2 SYDVKM. CDR3 length: 18 amino acids. Here the CDR3 reads CASYKESRGTLYYYGYTF. DNA for the CDR3: TGTGCCAGCTATAAAGAATCGCGGGGAACCCTCTATTACTATGGCTACACCTTC.